These T cell receptor beta chains were read from a single sample in a study of blood T cells in healthy people across ages. TCRdb itself ran the 5' RACE reads through MiXCR, one entry per CDR3 protein. The sample lists about 730,000 distinct CDR3 sequences, around 40% occurring once. The sample consisted of blood. Receptor source: a woman aged 55-69 years in good health. Both conserved end residues are part of each CDR3. Fields, in order: D gene, V gene, J gene, clone size, CDR3 protein, CDR3 DNA. D genes are given only for firm matches. A clone size is listed for some rows: how often the clone was seen (once, few, many), or a class if it is expanded.

D: TRBD1; V: TRBV9; J: TRBJ2-5; size: .; CDR3: CASSKRQGAETQYF; DNA: TGTGCCAGCAGCAAGCGACAGGGGGCGGAGACCCAGTACTTC
D: TRBD2; V: TRBV12-5; J: TRBJ2-1; size: .; CDR3: CASGLAGAVSGGSTYNEQFF; DNA: TGTGCTAGTGGTTTGGCAGGGGCGGTTAGCGGGGGCTCAACCTACAATGAGCAGTTCTTC
D: .; V: TRBV29-1; J: TRBJ2-7; size: .; CDR3: CSVVGTRPYEQYF; DNA: TGCAGCGTTGTGGGAACCAGGCCCTACGAGCAGTACTTC
D: .; V: TRBV29-1; J: TRBJ2-5; size: many; CDR3: CSVDPTSRETQYF; DNA: TGCAGCGTCGACCCGACTAGTAGAGAGACCCAGTACTTC
D: .; V: TRBV3-1; J: TRBJ2-1; size: .; CDR3: CASSQWDHHNEQFF; DNA: TGTGCCAGCAGCCAATGGGACCATCACAATGAGCAGTTCTTC
D: TRBD1; V: TRBV7-2; J: TRBJ2-5; size: .; CDR3: CASSYQGGEGETQYF; DNA: TGTGCCAGCAGCTACCAAGGGGGCGAGGGAGAGACCCAGTACTTC
D: .; V: TRBV6-2/TRBV6-3; J: TRBJ1-6; size: few; CDR3: CASSYGLSPLHF; DNA: TGTGCCAGCAGTTACGGCCTCTCACCCCTCCACTTT
D: TRBD2; V: TRBV7-2; J: TRBJ2-1; size: .; CDR3: CASSSPGLAGGHSEQFF; DNA: TGTGCCAGCAGCTCACCCGGACTAGCGGGAGGGCATAGTGAGCAGTTCTTC
D: TRBD1; V: TRBV7-8; J: TRBJ2-7; size: few; CDR3: CASSLVQGIYEQYF; DNA: TGTGCCAGCAGCTTAGTACAGGGGATCTACGAGCAGTACTTC
D: .; V: TRBV30; J: TRBJ2-4; size: .; CDR3: CAMGGGAGDIQYF; DNA: TGTGCCATGGGAGGAGGGGCTGGCGACATTCAGTACTTC
D: .; V: TRBV5-1; J: TRBJ2-1; size: .; CDR3: CASSLGFTNSYNEQFF; DNA: TGCGCCAGCAGCTTGGGATTTACAAATTCCTACAATGAGCAGTTCTTC
D: .; V: TRBV10-3; J: TRBJ1-5; size: few; CDR3: CAISEGREGQPQHF; DNA: TGTGCCATCAGTGAAGGCAGGGAGGGACAGCCCCAGCATTTT
D: .; V: TRBV5-1; J: TRBJ1-2; size: .; CDR3: CASSLEDSGGYTF; DNA: TGCGCCAGCAGCTTGGAAGACTCCGGGGGCTACACCTTC
D: .; V: TRBV19; J: TRBJ2-5; size: .; CDR3: CASSNLQGGSPQYF; DNA: TGTGCCAGTAGTAATCTTCAGGGGGGAAGTCCCCAGTACTTC
D: .; V: TRBV7-9; J: TRBJ2-7; size: .; CDR3: CASSSGESSYEQYF; DNA: TGTGCCAGCAGCTCGGGCGAGAGCTCCTACGAGCAGTACTTC
D: TRBD1; V: TRBV20-1; J: TRBJ2-1; size: .; CDR3: CSAISGGSNEQFF; DNA: TGCAGTGCTATCTCAGGGGGCTCCAATGAGCAGTTCTTC
D: TRBD1; V: TRBV7-9; J: TRBJ2-3; size: .; CDR3: CASSLAPSGQAYTDTQYF; DNA: TGTGCCAGCAGCTTAGCCCCGTCCGGACAGGCCTACACAGATACGCAGTATTTT
D: .; V: TRBV5-1; J: TRBJ2-3; size: .; CDR3: CASSKGLSTDTQYF; DNA: TGCGCCAGCAGCAAGGGACTGAGCACAGATACGCAGTATTTT
D: .; V: TRBV6-6; J: TRBJ2-1; size: .; CDR3: CASSRIVTYNEQFF; DNA: TGTGCCAGCAGTCGGATAGTCACGTACAATGAGCAGTTCTTC
D: TRBD2; V: TRBV5-1; J: TRBJ2-7; size: .; CDR3: CASSSGLADVYEQYF; DNA: TGCGCCAGCAGCTCGGGACTAGCGGACGTTTACGAGCAGTACTTC
D: .; V: TRBV27; J: TRBJ2-7; size: once; CDR3: CASRNSFYEQYF; DNA: TGTGCCAGCAGGAACAGCTTCTACGAGCAGTACTTC
D: TRBD2; V: TRBV20-1; J: TRBJ2-5; size: once; CDR3: CSAMGLVETQYF; DNA: TGCAGTGCCATGGGACTAGTGGAGACCCAGTACTTC
D: TRBD1; V: TRBV6-5; J: TRBJ2-1; size: few; CDR3: CASSFTGTGHNEQFF; DNA: TGTGCCAGCAGTTTTACCGGGACAGGGCACAATGAGCAGTTCTTC
D: TRBD1; V: TRBV6-1; J: TRBJ2-7; size: few; CDR3: CASSRGSPRQGSYEQYF; DNA: TGTGCCAGCAGTAGAGGTAGTCCGAGACAGGGATCCTACGAGCAGTACTTC
D: TRBD1; V: TRBV7-3; J: TRBJ1-2; size: .; CDR3: CASSSDRAGGYTF; DNA: TGTGCCAGCAGCTCGGACAGGGCGGGTGGCTACACCTTC
D: TRBD2; V: TRBV6-5; J: TRBJ2-7; size: many; CDR3: CASSYSGGSSYEQYF; DNA: TGTGCCAGCAGTTACTCGGGGGGGAGCTCCTACGAGCAGTACTTC
D: .; V: TRBV7-6; J: TRBJ2-7; size: few; CDR3: CASSLESDRTYEQYF; DNA: TGTGCCAGCAGCTTAGAGTCGGACAGAACCTACGAGCAGTACTTC
D: .; V: TRBV30; J: TRBJ1-4; size: .; CDR3: CAWRTGTQVGKLFF; DNA: TGTGCCTGGAGGACCGGGACCCAAGTCGGAAAACTGTTTTTT
D: .; V: TRBV2; J: TRBJ2-1; size: .; CDR3: CASTRLANNNEQFF; DNA: TGTGCCAGCACCCGACTGGCGAATAACAATGAGCAGTTCTTC
D: .; V: TRBV3-1; J: TRBJ1-5; size: .; CDR3: CASSQVPGDQPQHF; DNA: TGTGCCAGCAGCCAAGTGCCTGGGGACCAGCCCCAGCATTTT
D: .; V: TRBV20-1; J: TRBJ1-4; size: .; CDR3: CSARKNEKLFF; DNA: TGCAGTGCTAGAAAAAATGAAAAACTGTTTTTT
D: .; V: TRBV3-1; J: TRBJ1-1; size: .; CDR3: CASSQGTSTEAFF; DNA: TGTGCCAGCAGCCAAGGGACATCAACTGAAGCTTTCTTT
D: .; V: TRBV7-2; J: TRBJ2-3; size: .; CDR3: CASSLAGGTGTQYF; DNA: TGTGCCAGCAGCTTAGCGGGAGGCACAGGTACGCAGTATTTT
D: .; V: TRBV3-1; J: TRBJ2-1; size: .; CDR3: CASSQDEGEQFF; DNA: TGTGCCAGCAGCCAAGATGAGGGTGAGCAGTTCTTC
D: .; V: TRBV20-1; J: TRBJ1-2; size: few; CDR3: CSARDITGLYGYTF; DNA: TGCAGTGCTAGAGATATAACAGGTCTCTATGGCTACACCTTC
D: .; V: TRBV7-8; J: TRBJ2-3; size: .; CDR3: CASSVGVTDTQYF; DNA: TGTGCCAGCAGCGTTGGAGTGACAGATACGCAGTATTTT
D: .; V: TRBV7-2; J: TRBJ2-7; size: .; CDR3: CASSLVDLSLYEQYF; DNA: TGTGCCAGCAGCTTAGTCGACCTTTCCCTCTACGAGCAGTACTTC
D: TRBD1; V: TRBV6-5; J: TRBJ1-1; size: .; CDR3: CASSFQTGLNTEAFF; DNA: TGTGCCAGCAGTTTCCAGACAGGGTTGAACACTGAAGCTTTCTTT
D: .; V: TRBV2; J: TRBJ1-2; size: .; CDR3: CASSADTNNYGYTF; DNA: TGTGCCAGCAGTGCGGACACCAACAACTATGGCTACACCTTC
D: .; V: TRBV7-9; J: TRBJ1-2; size: few; CDR3: CASSPDGSPYGYTF; DNA: TGTGCCAGCAGCCCCGATGGCAGCCCCTATGGCTACACCTTC
D: .; V: TRBV20-1; J: TRBJ2-2; size: .; CDR3: CSADQYGTATGELFF; DNA: TGCAGTGCTGACCAATACGGGACCGCCACCGGGGAGCTGTTTTTT
D: .; V: TRBV5-1; J: TRBJ2-7; size: .; CDR3: CASSSTNYYEQYF; DNA: TGCGCCAGCAGCTCGACTAATTACTACGAGCAGTACTTC
D: .; V: TRBV4-3; J: TRBJ2-1; size: few; CDR3: CASSQGILAINEQFF; DNA: TGCGCCAGCAGCCAAGGGATCCTAGCGATCAATGAGCAGTTCTTC
D: TRBD1; V: TRBV18; J: TRBJ1-2; size: .; CDR3: CASSPEGAPYGYTF; DNA: TGTGCCAGCTCACCAGAGGGGGCACCCTATGGCTACACCTTC
D: .; V: TRBV20-1; J: TRBJ2-5; size: .; CDR3: CSARRLFRQETQYF; DNA: TGCAGTGCTAGAAGGTTGTTTCGGCAAGAGACCCAGTACTTC
D: TRBD1; V: TRBV6-1; J: TRBJ1-5; size: .; CDR3: CASSEGQGFSNQPQHF; DNA: TGTGCCAGCAGTGAAGGACAGGGGTTTAGCAATCAGCCCCAGCATTTT
D: .; V: TRBV27; J: TRBJ1-1; size: .; CDR3: CASSHDPDGTNTEAFF; DNA: TGTGCCAGCAGTCACGACCCGGACGGAACGAACACTGAAGCTTTCTTT
D: TRBD2; V: TRBV29-1; J: TRBJ2-1; size: many; CDR3: CSVEVAGAKEGPYNEQFF; DNA: TGCAGCGTTGAAGTAGCGGGGGCGAAGGAGGGACCCTACAATGAGCAGTTCTTC
D: TRBD2; V: TRBV3-1; J: TRBJ2-3; size: few; CDR3: CASSQGASGWDTQYF; DNA: TGTGCCAGCAGCCAAGGCGCTAGCGGTTGGGATACGCAGTATTTT
D: TRBD1; V: TRBV7-9; J: TRBJ2-1; size: .; CDR3: CASSPGQAPYNEQFF; DNA: TGTGCCAGCAGCCCTGGACAGGCCCCCTACAATGAGCAGTTCTTC
D: TRBD2; V: TRBV20-1; J: TRBJ2-5; size: few; CDR3: CSPRLDGGRVEQYF; DNA: TGCAGTCCCCGACTGGACGGCGGGAGGGTTGAGCAGTACTTC
D: .; V: TRBV5-4; J: TRBJ2-7; size: once; CDR3: CASSSTKGPYEQYF; DNA: TGTGCCAGCAGCTCTACCAAGGGCCCCTACGAGCAGTACTTC
D: TRBD2; V: TRBV9; J: TRBJ2-2; size: .; CDR3: CASSSRLAGDANTGELFF; DNA: TGTGCCAGCAGCTCTCGACTAGCGGGGGACGCGAACACCGGGGAGCTGTTTTTT